This passage covers 16 T cell receptor beta chains from one sample sequenced in a study of shared clonotypes between healthy human individuals. It was CD45RO-negative cells, positively selected for CCR7, that made up naive CD8 cells, with terminally differentiated effector memory CD45RA+ cells excluded. Sequencing used immunoSEQ multiplex PCR; TCRdb keeps in-frame clones, though not all of them. This table holds about 2.2 million clones, roughly 95% found once. Sample: naive CD8+ T cells from PBMCs. The receptors here all came from a man between 18 and 29 years old in good health. Some clones in this sample may be carry-over from other donors' samples.

The table lists this clone with a count of one. The genes are TRBV7-9 and TRBJ1-4; possible D gene TRBD1, 6 bases. The CDR3 length is 18 residues. The V end was cut by 5 bases, the J end by 4 bases, with 23 bases between. Germline CDR1 and CDR2: SEHNR and FQNEAQ (reference sequence). The chain's CDR3 is CASSLSIRDITLNEKLFF. The CDR3 nucleotides read TGTGCCAGCAGCCTCTCGATTAGGGACATCACGCTTAATGAAAAACTGTTTTTT.

As for this clone: The identical CDR3 is also encoded by other nucleotide sequences in the sample. This chain uses TRBV25-1 with TRBJ1-1; no definite D call. CDR3 size: 14 residues. Per germline, CDR1 MGHDK and CDR2 SYGVNS. Trimming cost V 2 bases and J 2 bases, with 9 bases left between them. Here the CDR3 DNA reads TGTGCCAGCAGTGAACGAGGGCTAAACACTGAAGCTTTCTTT. Residues: CASSERGLNTEAFF.

This clone was counted a single time. The chain carries TRBV6-5 and TRBJ1-2, with D tentatively TRBD1 (6 bases). The CDR3 is 14 residues long. Trimming left V 6 bases short and J 8 bases short, with 19 bases between. The germline CDR1 and CDR2 sequences are MNHEY and SVGAGI. The CDR3 reads CASSPPGGAVGYTF. The DNA for the CDR3 is TGTGCCAGCAGCCCGCCGGGGGGGGCGGTAGGCTACACCTTC.

The V call is TRBV30, the J call TRBJ1-1; D gene unclear. Germline CDR1 GTSNPN, CDR2 SVGIG (reference sequence). V lost 1 base to trimming and J lost 5 bases, with 14 bases between them. CDR3 length: 14 residues. CDR3 coding DNA: TGTGCCTGGAGTGGAGCCCGCGGAGGGACTGAAGCTTTCTTT. As protein: CAWSGARGGTEAFF.

V is TRBV5-1 and J is TRBJ2-7, with unresolved D. The germline CDR1 and CDR2 sequences are SGHRS and YFSETQ. The V and J ends lost 7 bases and 1 base respectively, with 0 bases between them. The CDR3 sequence is 9 residues long. CDR3 in amino acids: CASSYEQYF. Written as DNA, the CDR3 is TGCGCCAGCTCCTACGAGCAGTACTTC.

The chain joins TRBV15 to TRBJ2-7, with 16 bases matching TRBD2. V lost 3 bases to trimming and J lost 5 bases; unmatched junction nucleotides: 7. Per germline, CDR1 LNHNV and CDR2 YYDKDF (reference sequence). The CDR3 sequence is 17 residues long. The CDR3 sequence: CATSSGTSGGGGNEQYF. CDR3 in DNA: TGTGCCACCAGCAGCGGGACTAGCGGGGGGGGAGGTAACGAGCAGTACTTC. Together with reference TRBV15 and TRBJ2-7, the CDR3 gives the full variable domain: DAMVIQNPRYQVTQFGKPVTLSCSQTLNHNVMYWYQQKSSQAPKLLFHYYDKDFNNEADTPDNFQSRRPNTSFCFLDIRSPGLGDTAMYLCATSSGTSGGGGNEQYFGPGTRLTVT.

The gene calls are TRBV11-2 and TRBJ2-5; D is possibly TRBD2 (7 bases). Per germline, CDR1 SGHAT and CDR2 FQNNGV. The CDR3 is 16 residues long. V lost 5 bases to trimming and J lost 1 base, with 17 bases between them. In nucleotides, the CDR3 is TGTGCCAGCAGCGCCTCCCCAAGGGGGGGCCAAGAGACCCAGTACTTC. Encoded protein: CASSASPRGGQETQYF.

The genes are TRBV4-1 and TRBJ2-1, with D hard to call. The germline V and J ends were trimmed by 2 bases and 1 base, with 15 bases remaining between them. Germline CDR1 MGHRA, CDR2 YSYEKL. The CDR3 loop spans 17 amino acids. This CDR3 reads CASSQPTRVSSYNEQFF. DNA of the CDR3: TGCGCCAGCAGCCAACCGACGCGCGTTTCTTCCTACAATGAGCAGTTCTTC.

The chain has TRBV11-3 and TRBJ2-2; perhaps D is TRBD1 or TRBD2 (5 bases each). The germline V gene encodes CDR1 SGHNT and CDR2 YENEEA. The CDR3 sequence is 15 residues long. V was shortened by 4 bases and J by 4 bases, with 13 bases between the two germline ends. The CDR3 DNA reads as TGTGCCAGCAGCTACCGGGACGGATTCACCGGGGAGCTGTTTTTT. Its protein is CASSYRDGFTGELFF.

The V call is TRBV7-9, the J call TRBJ2-1, with D tentatively TRBD2 (5 bases). This CDR3 is 14 amino acids long. Trimming removed 10 bases at V and 7 bases at J, with 20 bases between. In germline, CDR1 is SEHNR, CDR2 FQNEAQ (reference sequence). CDR3 protein: CATAWAGSSNEQFF. CDR3 bases: TGTGCCACCGCTTGGGCGGGCAGTTCGAATGAGCAGTTCTTC.

The V call is TRBV11-3, the J call TRBJ2-1; 12 nucleotides line up with TRBD2. The CDR3 has 14 amino acids. The ends lost 3 bases at V and 9 bases at J; junction bases unmatched: 3. Germline lookup yields CDR1 SGHNT and CDR2 YENEEA. CDR3 in amino acids: CASSFGLAGSEQFF. The DNA of the CDR3 is TGTGCCAGCAGCTTCGGACTAGCGGGGTCTGAGCAGTTCTTC.

The gene calls are TRBV4-2 and TRBJ2-3, with 12 bases that match TRBD2. Germline CDR1 is LGHNA and CDR2 is YNFKEQ. The CDR3 sequence is 17 residues long. Trimming at V came to 4 bases and at J to 1 base, leaving 6 bases not matched to a gene. The CDR3 protein is CASSPGLAGLGTDTQYF. The CDR3 DNA reads as TGTGCCAGCAGCCCGGGACTAGCGGGCCTTGGCACAGATACGCAGTATTTT.

The J gene is TRBJ2-7, the V gene TRBV7-8; 11 nucleotides align to TRBD2. Germline V gene lookup returns CDR1 SGHVS and CDR2 FQNEAQ. CDR3 length equals 15 residues. Trimming took 4 bases from V and 3 from J; bases not matched to a gene: 5. The CDR3 loop is CASSSLAGGFYEQYF. The DNA for the CDR3 is TGTGCCAGCAGCTCGCTAGCGGGAGGCTTCTACGAGCAGTACTTC.

The V gene is TRBV19, the J gene TRBJ2-7, with a tentative D call TRBD1 (6 bases). This CDR3 is 14 amino acids long. V dropped 1 base and J dropped 5 bases, with 12 bases sitting between them. The germline V gene encodes CDR1 LNHDA and CDR2 SQIVND (reference sequence). The DNA of the CDR3 is TGTGCCAGTAGTATAGCCCGGCCAGGGGACGAGCAGTACTTC. This sequence encodes CASSIARPGDEQYF.

This chain uses TRBV19 with TRBJ1-1; 7 positions match TRBD1. Germline trimming cut 5 bases from V and 8 bases from J; bases unmatched to any gene: 14. The CDR3 loop spans 15 amino acids. The V gene's germline CDR1 is LNHDA and CDR2 SQIVND (reference sequence). The CDR3 reads CASSGADRRYLEAFF. In DNA, the CDR3 is TGTGCCAGTAGTGGAGCGGACAGGCGATATTTAGAAGCTTTCTTT.

This rearrangement joins TRBV7-8 to TRBJ2-7, with D tentatively TRBD2 (6 bases). V was cut by 4 bases and J by 5 bases, with 12 bases left in between. The CDR3 runs 13 residues. The germline V gene encodes CDR1 SGHVS and CDR2 FQNEAQ. CDR3 sequence (DNA): TGTGCCAGCAGCTATACGGGGGTAAACGAGCAGTACTTC. Protein: CASSYTGVNEQYF.